Detailed here is one T cell receptor (beta chain). Its target is unknown. Possible read error: a much larger clone is one base away. The source of the sample is a study of blood T cells in healthy people across ages. As for the study in general: T cells yielded about one barcoded beta molecule per two cells through template switching.

Through a sample-barcoded 5' primer and a J-beta primer mix, a second PCR was run for about 6 to 11 cycles. Each CDR3 protein gets one entry after TCRdb re-called the 5' RACE reads with MiXCR. The sample consists of about 640,000 distinct CDR3 sequences, about 30% of them appearing once. The CDR3 is made up of 13 amino acids. Germline CDR1 and CDR2: SGDLS and YYNGEE. Study observations and caveats: It was not known whether donors were CMV positive (a possible confounder of expanded clonotype changes). It was the long-lived donors that had more naive CD4+ cells and higher diversity than aged donors.

Material: blood. This TCR came from a woman aged 80 or over in good health. The genes are TRBV9 and TRBJ1-4; a possible D gene is TRBD1 (5 bases). The CDR3 sequence is CASSVASTEKRFF. The CDR3, as DNA: TGTGCCAGCAGCGTAGCATCGACAGAAAAACGGTTTTTT.